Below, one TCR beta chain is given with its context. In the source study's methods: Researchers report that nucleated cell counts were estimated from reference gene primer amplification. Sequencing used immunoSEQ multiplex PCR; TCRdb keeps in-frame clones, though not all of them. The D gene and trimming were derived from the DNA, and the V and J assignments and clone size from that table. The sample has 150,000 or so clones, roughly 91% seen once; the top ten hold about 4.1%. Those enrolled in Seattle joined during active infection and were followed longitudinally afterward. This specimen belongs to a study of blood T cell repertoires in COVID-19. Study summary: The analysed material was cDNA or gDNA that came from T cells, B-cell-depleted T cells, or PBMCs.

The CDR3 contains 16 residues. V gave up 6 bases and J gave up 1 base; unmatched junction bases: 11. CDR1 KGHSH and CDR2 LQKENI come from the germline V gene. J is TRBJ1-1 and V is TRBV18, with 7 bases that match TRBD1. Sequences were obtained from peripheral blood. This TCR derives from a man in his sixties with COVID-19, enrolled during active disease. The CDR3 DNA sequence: TGTGCCAGCTCGCCGAACAGTAGGACAGGGAACACTGAAGCTTTCTTT. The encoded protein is CASSPNSRTGNTEAFF.